This is a list of T cell receptor beta chains from one sample in a study of T cells expressing NK-cell markers. Reprocessing the 5' RACE reads, TCRdb reports a single entry for every CDR3 protein and omits DNA. The sample totals about 260,000 distinct CDR3 sequences; its top ten clones hold around 4.3%. Sequencing input: blood T cells: a sorted CD56 or NKG2C T cell subset, CD4+ or CD8+ T cells, or bulk PBMC T cells (not recorded which). All receptors derive from a woman aged 18 to 69 in good health. CDR3s include the opening cysteine and the closing phenylalanine or tryptophan.

>TRBV6-2/TRBV6-3|TRBJ1-5
CASSYSGTVEKPQHF
>TRBV4-2|TRBJ2-3
CASSQDRTGPRDTQYF
>TRBV5-8|TRBJ1-2
CASSLQYGYTF
>TRBV15|TRBJ2-7
CATSRPTGTSYEQYF
>TRBV20-1|TRBJ1-2
CSARSRAGGGYTF
>TRBV5-1|TRBJ2-7
CASSVGTSLEQYF
>TRBV7-2|TRBJ2-3
CASSLVSGRTDTQYF
>TRBV5-5|TRBJ2-6
CASSLWTSGANVLTF
>TRBV3-1|TRBJ2-7
CASSQEGYFYEQYF
>TRBV18|TRBJ1-1
CASSPHRDTEAFF
>TRBV20-1|TRBJ1-2
CSAPSGGAKNYGYTF
>TRBV14|TRBJ1-1
CASSQDRGHSNTEAFF
>TRBV6-1|TRBJ2-2
CASSEADRNTGELFF
>TRBV6-1|TRBJ1-2
CASSEERRDYTF
>TRBV6-5|TRBJ2-2
CASSIRGTLFSNTGELFF
>TRBV24-1|TRBJ1-1
CATSDLQWDTEAFF
>TRBV20-1|TRBJ2-2
CSASSGGANTGELFF
>TRBV20-1|TRBJ1-1
CSAAYRGMNTEAFF
>TRBV12-3/TRBV12-4|TRBJ1-1
CASSLREATEAFF
>TRBV5-1|TRBJ2-2
CASFLGGADGELFF
>TRBV6-2/TRBV6-3|TRBJ2-2
CASSYLAGGPYTGELFF
>TRBV7-2|TRBJ1-1
CASSDKSVSWGLAEAFF
>TRBV20-1|TRBJ1-1
CSASRDWNTEAFF
>TRBV4-2|TRBJ2-5
CASSRRSSTSGEETQYF
>TRBV20-1|TRBJ2-5
CSARAPTGPTLRETQYF
>TRBV29-1|TRBJ2-5
CSVVAAGRETQYF
>TRBV12-3/TRBV12-4|TRBJ2-2
CASSSSGSSQLFF
>TRBV28|TRBJ2-5
CASSTPGQGAKETQYF
>TRBV28|TRBJ2-6
CASSPGQSGANVLTF
>TRBV4-3|TRBJ1-1
CASSFSHTPGGEDTEAFF
>TRBV6-2/TRBV6-3|TRBJ1-2
CASSYSDRRNYGYTF
>TRBV20-1|TRBJ1-6
CSARSGQAHNSPLHF
>TRBV27|TRBJ2-2
CASTRYKGQNTGELFF
>TRBV4-1|TRBJ2-1
CASSQWGGNEQFF
>TRBV7-9|TRBJ1-3
CASSLRGQAGNTIYF
>TRBV5-5|TRBJ1-3
CASSLAWGNTIYF
>TRBV28|TRBJ2-7
CASTGTHYEQYF
>TRBV6-1|TRBJ1-6
CASMIGGNSPLHF
>TRBV7-3|TRBJ2-1
CASSPRSRGDGEQFF
>TRBV4-3|TRBJ2-1
CASSPFSGGPDNEQFF
>TRBV7-9|TRBJ2-7
CASSLNNGGKYF
>TRBV7-8|TRBJ1-4
CASSPRGPSHEKLFF
>TRBV10-3|TRBJ2-3
CAINEREFVDTQYF
>TRBV11-2|TRBJ1-2
CASRRGAGYGYTF
>TRBV29-1|TRBJ2-4
CSVESGAKNIQYF
>TRBV6-2/TRBV6-3|TRBJ1-2
CASSYSPGPKGYTF
>TRBV12-3/TRBV12-4|TRBJ1-5
CASSLGGIENQPQHF